What follows is one T cell receptor (beta chain) and its context. Its antigen is not known. The V gene end was trimmed by 7 bases and the J gene end by 2 bases; junction bases not matched to a gene: 9. The CDR3 runs to 14 residues. Germline V lookup: CDR1 SQVTM, CDR2 ANQGSEA. The data were obtained in a study of cytomegalovirus exposure and HLA in healthy donors. About the research overall: Some 180 million T cells yielded 117 million unique TCR beta sequences in earlier analysis.

General study findings and limits: Rare TCR sequences dominated, though some public TCRs recurred in many donors. An analysis done earlier found most TCR beta V segments productive about 87% or about 30% of the time. In a later analysis, productive TCRs from donors in an Asian-associated ancestry cluster reportedly carried fewer N-insertions than the cohort mean.

The PCR employed 60 Vbeta primers together with 13 Jbeta primers. Assay: immunoSEQ multiplex PCR; the TCRdb copy retains only in-frame clones and omits some. Here the sample table reports about 130,000 clones. The sequenced sample consisted of PBMCs. The chain has TRBV29-1 and TRBJ2-3; the match to TRBD1 covers 7 bases. This sequence originates from a man aged 25 to 45 in good health and CMV-seronegative. The CDR3 loop reads CSERQGSVTDTQYF. In DNA form, the CDR3 reads TGCAGCGAAAGACAGGGATCAGTCACAGATACGCAGTATTTT.